This T cell receptor (beta chain) came from a study of blood T cell repertoires in COVID-19. Whole-study context: The United States, Italy and Spain provided the acute and convalescent COVID-19 samples. Sources were T cells, B-cell-depleted T cells, or PBMCs; the material itself was cDNA or gDNA.

Germline values: CDR1 MGHRA, CDR2 YSYEKL. This CDR3 spans 19 amino acids. The ends lost 3 bases at V and 2 bases at J; junction bases unmatched: 11. The data were produced by immunoSEQ multiplex PCR, yet TCRdb's version contains in-frame clones alone and is incomplete. Of under 250,000 clones in the sample, 92% are singletons; the top ten hold more than 0.95%. V and J are TRBV4-1 and TRBJ2-4, with 12 bases that match TRBD1. The sequencing input was peripheral blood. This clonotype was sampled from a man younger than 40 with acute or convalescent COVID-19. The CDR3 DNA reads TGCGCCAGCAGCCAGGGGACAGGGGGCGTATGGCGAACCAAAAACATTCAGTACTTC. This translates into CASSQGTGGVWRTKNIQYF.